This TCR beta chain appears in the sequencing data of a study of blood T cell repertoires in COVID-19. Study background: Samples of COVID-19 (acute and convalescent) were obtained from the United States, Italy and Spain.

Some clones are missing from TCRdb's copy, which holds only in-frame ones; the method was immunoSEQ multiplex PCR. The sample records about 200,000 clones, around 80% being singletons. V was shortened by 5 bases and J by 2 bases, with 3 bases between the two germline ends. CDR3 length: 12 residues. Germline V gene data show CDR1 as SGHVS and CDR2 as FQNEAQ. The rearrangement links TRBV7-8 to TRBJ2-2; D gene unclear. This receptor was obtained from an older woman with acute or convalescent COVID-19. Material: peripheral blood. The CDR3 sequence is CASSLNTGELFF. CDR3 coding DNA: TGTGCCAGCAGCCTAAACACCGGGGAGCTGTTTTTT. Based on the CDR3 plus reference TRBV7-8 and TRBJ2-2, the full variable domain is GAGVSQSPRYKVAKRGQDVALRCDPISGHVSLFWYQQALGQGPEFLTYFQNEAQLDKSGLPSDRFFAERPEGSVSTLKIQRTQQEDSAVYLCASSLNTGELFFGEGSRLTVL.